Shown below are 29 T cell receptor beta chains from a single sample sequenced in a study of T cells after yellow fever vaccination. TCRdb used MiXCR to reprocess the 5' RACE reads, holding one entry per CDR3 protein. Of under 500,000 distinct CDR3 sequences in the sample, 18% were seen once. The sample here was PBMCs, taken before the yellow fever booster vaccination. The source of these receptors is a man aged 18 to 35 who received the YFV17D yellow fever vaccine.

The sample holds a few counts of this clonotype. The chain recombines TRBV7-9 with TRBJ2-1, with D hard to call. Germline V gene sequence: CDR1 SEHNR, CDR2 FQNEAQ (reference sequence). The length of the CDR3 is 12 residues. V was pared by 3 bases and J by 10 bases, with 10 bases between. CDR3 sequence reads: CASSFGEAEQFF. CDR3 DNA: TGTGCCAGCAGCTTTGGGGAAGCCGAGCAGTTCTTC.

This clonotype has more than one count but fewer than ten. The chain uses TRBV3-1 and TRBJ2-3; TRBD1 or TRBD2 may be the D gene (5 bases each). The CDR3 loop spans 13 amino acids. Germline values: CDR1 LGHDT, CDR2 YNNKEL (reference sequence). Deletions cut 4 bases from V and 7 bases from J, with 12 bases between. The CDR3 nucleotides read TGTGCCAGCAGCCGCCGGGACGGATATACGCAGTATTTT. Its translation is CASSRRDGYTQYF.

This clonotype has a handful of counts. The chain joins TRBV24-1 to TRBJ2-3; D gene uncertain. The CDR3 covers 12 residues. V was pared by 7 bases and J by 4 bases, with 8 bases between. Per the germline V gene, CDR1 is KGHDR and CDR2 is SFDVKD. This CDR3 is CATSPGPDTQYF. CDR3 nucleotides: TGTGCCACCAGCCCGGGCCCAGATACGCAGTATTTT.

There are a few counts of this clonotype. This rearrangement joins TRBV15 to TRBJ1-1; TRBD1 matches 9 bases. V was clipped by 3 bases and J by 5 bases; unmatched bases: 7. The CDR3 totals 15 residues. Germline V lookup: CDR1 LNHNV, CDR2 YYDKDF (reference sequence). CDR3 loop: CATSRDRGGRTEAFF. CDR3 nucleotides: TGTGCCACCAGCAGGGACAGGGGAGGAAGGACTGAAGCTTTCTTT.

This clonotype came up a few times. The rearrangement uses TRBV20-1 and TRBJ2-5; TRBD2 aligns across 11 bases. Germline assignment: CDR1 DFQATT and CDR2 SNEGSKA (reference sequence). There are 13 residues in the CDR3. The junction had 1 base not matched to a gene; V was cut back by 4 bases and J by 3 bases. The CDR3 protein is CSAKLAGEETQYF. DNA for the CDR3: TGCAGTGCTAAACTAGCGGGGGAAGAGACCCAGTACTTC.

The chain recombines TRBV5-1 with TRBJ1-2; TRBD1 agrees at 10 bases. This CDR3 region has 18 residues. Germline CDR1 SGHRS, CDR2 YFSETQ. V trimming: 4 bases; J trimming: 3 bases; junction bases outside the gene matches: 15. This CDR3 is CASSHPSTGTGEHYGYTF. CDR3 DNA sequence: TGCGCCAGCAGCCACCCTTCGACCGGGACAGGGGAGCACTATGGCTACACCTTC.

The genes are TRBV20-1 and TRBJ2-5; possibly TRBD2 for D (6 bases). Trimming left V 3 bases short and J 5 bases short, with 10 bases between. Looked up from germline, CDR1 is DFQATT and CDR2 is SNEGSKA (reference sequence). This CDR3 is 12 amino acids long. The CDR3 spells CSARWSGETQYF. The CDR3 DNA reads as TGCAGTGCTAGGTGGAGCGGGGAGACCCAGTACTTC.

V and J are TRBV5-1 and TRBJ2-2, with 10 bases aligning to TRBD2. J lost 4 bases, V lost 0 bases, and 3 bases had no gene match. Germline CDR1 SGHRS, CDR2 YFSETQ. The CDR3 spans 16 residues. For the CDR3, the DNA is TGCGCCAGCAGCTTGGTTTCTAGCGGGAGCACCGGGGAGCTGTTTTTT. This sequence encodes CASSLVSSGSTGELFF.

In nucleotides, the CDR3 is TGTGCCAGCAGCAATGGCAGGGAGACTCAAGATACGCAGTATTTT. Its protein product is CASSNGRETQDTQYF. The chain joins TRBV7-9 to TRBJ2-3; D is tentatively TRBD1 or TRBD2 (5 bases each). The CDR3 spans 15 residues. V was cut by 5 bases and J by 5 bases, with 17 bases left in between. Germline-derived CDR1 and CDR2 are SEHNR and FQNEAQ (reference sequence).

This clonotype showed up just a few times. This sequence joins TRBV7-2 and TRBJ2-3; D possibly matches TRBD1 or TRBD2 (5 bases each). The germline V gene has CDR1 SGHTA and CDR2 FQGNSA. The CDR3 runs to 18 residues. V was trimmed by 0 bases and J by 4 bases, leaving 20 bases between them. The chain's CDR3 is CASSLAPSTGWGADTQYF. CDR3 nucleotides: TGTGCCAGCAGCTTAGCCCCCTCGACGGGGTGGGGCGCAGATACGCAGTATTTT.

This chain connects TRBV6-5 to TRBJ1-5, with D possibly matching TRBD1 (5 bases). The CDR3 spans 14 residues. Trimming shortened V by 2 bases and J by 5 bases, and 10 bases separated the two germline ends. Looked up from germline, CDR1 is MNHEY and CDR2 is SVGAGI. Here the CDR3 DNA reads TGTGCCAGCAGTTACAGCGGGGCCCATCAGCCCCAGCATTTT. Residues: CASSYSGAHQPQHF.

This clonotype occurred a few times. V is TRBV20-1 and J is TRBJ1-5; D remains unclear. With 5 bases removed from V and 3 bases from J, the gap between germline ends came to 8 bases. CDR3 length: 12 amino acids. The germline gives CDR1 DFQATT, CDR2 SNEGSKA (reference sequence). The CDR3, as DNA: TGCAGTGCTCGGGCCTTCAATCAGCCCCAGCATTTT. Its protein product is CSARAFNQPQHF.

This clonotype was seen only a few times. The gene calls are TRBV20-1 and TRBJ2-5, with 7 nucleotides matching TRBD2. Trimming cost V 1 base and J 3 bases; bases outside gene matches: 2. Per the germline V gene, CDR1 is DFQATT and CDR2 is SNEGSKA (reference sequence). The CDR3 loop spans 13 amino acids. The CDR3 DNA sequence: TGCAGTGCTAGAGCGGGGACTAAAGAGACCCAGTACTTC. Translated: CSARAGTKETQYF.

In this sample, this clonotype turned up a few times. CDR3 coding DNA: TGCAGTGCTAGAGAAGATAGCGGGGGGTTCTACGAGCAGTACGTC. Translation: CSAREDSGGFYEQYV. The genes are TRBV20-1 and TRBJ2-7; 10 bases map to TRBD2. The trim removed 0 bases at V and 3 bases at J, leaving 5 bases unmatched. CDR1 is DFQATT, CDR2 SNEGSKA, per germline (reference sequence). This CDR3 region has 15 residues.

This clonotype was picked up a small number of times. The rearrangement uses TRBV9 and TRBJ1-1, with unresolved D. The CDR3 contains 14 residues. V was clipped by 4 bases and J by 8 bases, with 18 bases between them. Germline V lookup: CDR1 SGDLS, CDR2 YYNGEE. The CDR3 sequence: CASSPWTETREAFF. DNA of the CDR3: TGTGCCAGCAGCCCTTGGACCGAGACAAGAGAAGCTTTCTTT. The full variable domain, rest sourced from reference TRBV9 and TRBJ1-1, is DSGVTQTPKHLITATGQRVTLRCSPRSGDLSVYWYQQSLDQGLQFLIQYYNGEERAKGNILERFSAQQFPDLHSELNLSSLELGDSALYFCASSPWTETREAFFGQGTRLTVV.

This clonotype showed up many times. The chain carries TRBV10-1 and TRBJ2-5; D tentatively fits TRBD1 or TRBD2 (5 bases each). Trimming took off 5 bases at V and 8 bases at J, with 18 bases between the two ends. Germline V gene lookup returns CDR1 WNHNN and CDR2 SYGVQD (reference sequence). The CDR3 runs to 14 residues. CDR3 amino acids: CASSNIRDRGTQYF. DNA for the CDR3: TGCGCCAGCAGTAATATCAGGGACCGGGGAACCCAGTACTTC.

The rearrangement links TRBV15 to TRBJ2-7, with 7 bases that match TRBD1. J gave up 13 bases and V 0 bases, and 9 bases lay outside the gene matches. Germline V gene lookup returns CDR1 LNHNV and CDR2 YYDKDF (reference sequence). The CDR3 consists of 13 residues. CDR3 sequence reads: CATSREFGTVGYF. Here the CDR3 DNA reads TGTGCCACCAGCAGAGAATTTGGGACAGTCGGATACTTC.

This clonotype came up many times. The genes are TRBV7-2 and TRBJ2-3, with 9 nucleotides matching TRBD1. The CDR3 totals 14 residues. Germline V gene sequence: CDR1 SGHTA, CDR2 FQGNSA. V lost 1 base, J lost 4 bases, and 0 bases stayed unmatched. The CDR3 DNA reads TGTGCCAGCAGCTTAGGACAGGGGGCAGATACGCAGTATTTT. It encodes CASSLGQGADTQYF. Variable domain in full (rest from reference TRBV7-2 and TRBJ2-3): GAGVSQSPSNKVTEKGKDVELRCDPISGHTALYWYRQSLGQGLEFLIYFQGNSAPDKSGLPSDRFSAERTGGSVSTLTIQRTQQEDSAVYLCASSLGQGADTQYFGPGTRLTVL.

The gene calls are TRBV7-2 and TRBJ1-1; D is unclear. Germline loops: CDR1 SGHTA, CDR2 FQGNSA. CDR3 length: 14 amino acids. V lost 5 bases, J lost 1 base, and 11 bases lay in between. The CDR3 region is CASSPVVQNTEAFF. For the CDR3, the DNA is TGTGCCAGCAGCCCAGTCGTACAGAACACTGAAGCTTTCTTT.

The V gene is TRBV6-2 or TRBV6-3, the J gene TRBJ1-1; the match to TRBD1 covers 8 bases. CDR3 length equals 15 residues. The V gene end was trimmed by 6 bases and the J gene end by 1 base; junction bases not matched to a gene: 7. Germline loops: CDR1 MNHEY, CDR2 SVGEGT. CDR3 region: CASSHAGTGNTEAFF. The CDR3 DNA reads as TGTGCCAGCAGCCATGCCGGGACAGGGAACACTGAAGCTTTCTTT.

This chain joins TRBV4-2 and TRBJ2-7; D gene uncertain. Trimming stripped 1 base from V and 5 bases from J, with 12 bases between. The CDR3 spans 14 residues. The germline CDR1 and CDR2 sequences are LGHNA and YNFKEQ. The CDR3 protein is CASSQGQESHEQYF. Written as DNA, the CDR3 is TGTGCCAGCAGCCAAGGCCAGGAGTCCCACGAGCAGTACTTC.

This clonotype was observed a handful of times. This chain joins TRBV7-8 and TRBJ1-6; D not certain. Germline values: CDR1 SGHVS, CDR2 FQNEAQ. The CDR3 runs to 14 residues. V shed 2 bases and J shed 7 bases, with 9 bases lying between them. The CDR3: CASSLTTVNSPLHF. The CDR3 nucleotides are TGTGCCAGCAGCTTAACCACAGTAAATTCACCCCTCCACTTT.

The chain joins TRBV20-1 to TRBJ1-1; D is unclear. Germline CDR1 DFQATT, CDR2 SNEGSKA (reference sequence). CDR3 size: 15 residues. The V gene lost 0 bases and the J gene lost 5 bases, with 16 bases spanning the gap. DNA for the CDR3: TGCAGTGCTAGAGATGGGAACTGGCGTGGGACTGAAGCTTTCTTT. It codes for CSARDGNWRGTEAFF.

This clonotype was observed a few times. The J gene is TRBJ2-3, the V gene TRBV28; 9 bases agree with TRBD2. CDR1 is MDHEN and CDR2 is SYDVKM in the germline V gene. The CDR3 consists of 15 residues. The V and J ends lost 6 bases and 4 bases, in that order; junction bases with no gene match: 8. The CDR3, as DNA: TGTGCCAGCAGCGCGGGGGGGGCCAGACCAGATACGCAGTATTTT. This codes for CASSAGGARPDTQYF. Variable domain in full (rest from reference TRBV28 and TRBJ2-3): DVKVTQSSRYLVKRTGEKVFLECVQDMDHENMFWYRQDPGLGLRLIYFSYDVKMKEKGDIPEGYSVSREKKERFSLILESASTNQTSMYLCASSAGGARPDTQYFGPGTRLTVL.

This clonotype turned up a few times. V is TRBV10-3 and J is TRBJ2-3; 8 nucleotides agree with TRBD2. CDR3 length equals 17 residues. Trimming removed 2 bases from V and 0 bases from J; junction bases left unmatched: 7. Germline CDR1 ENHRY, CDR2 SYGVKD. This chain's CDR3 is CAISEGWTGGSTDTQYF. The CDR3 nucleotides are TGTGCCATCAGTGAGGGTTGGACGGGGGGGAGCACAGATACGCAGTATTTT.

This clonotype occurred a few times. The chain joins TRBV29-1 to TRBJ1-1; TRBD1 matches at 10 bases. CDR1 and CDR2 (germline): SQVTM, ANQGSEA. The V and J ends lost 6 bases and 1 base, in that order; junction bases with no gene match: 11. The CDR3 loop spans 16 amino acids. CDR3 sequence reads: CSVARRDRGWNTEAFF. CDR3 DNA: TGCAGCGTCGCAAGAAGGGACAGGGGATGGAACACTGAAGCTTTCTTT.

This clonotype was counted a few times. J is TRBJ2-4 and V is TRBV3-1; D call uncertain. The germline V gene has CDR1 LGHDT and CDR2 YNNKEL (reference sequence). The germline V and J ends were trimmed by 1 base and 0 bases, with 7 bases remaining between them. The CDR3 has 15 residues. The CDR3 coding sequence is TGTGCCAGCAGCCAAGTTCTAACAGCCAAAAACATTCAGTACTTC. Amino acid sequence: CASSQVLTAKNIQYF. The entire variable domain, with the rest obtained from reference TRBV3-1 and TRBJ2-4, is as follows: DTAVSQTPKYLVTQMGNDKSIKCEQNLGHDTMYWYKQDSKKFLKIMFSYNNKELIINETVPNRFSPKSPDKAHLNLHINSLELGDSAVYFCASSQVLTAKNIQYFGAGTRLSVL.

The chain combines TRBV20-1 with TRBJ1-1; no definite D call. CDR1 DFQATT and CDR2 SNEGSKA come from the germline V gene (reference sequence). CDR3 length: 13 residues. Trimming stripped 6 bases from V and 1 base from J, with 12 bases between. The CDR3 loop is CSAGGRANTEAFF. The CDR3 coding sequence is TGCAGTGCCGGCGGCCGAGCGAACACTGAAGCTTTCTTT.

The table lists this clonotype with a few counts. V is TRBV7-2 and J is TRBJ1-2; D unresolved. The length of the CDR3 is 13 residues. Trimming cost V 3 bases and J 4 bases, with 9 bases left between them. Germline V lookup: CDR1 SGHTA, CDR2 FQGNSA. CDR3 bases: TGTGCCAGCAGCTTTGGGGTTGGCTATGGCTACACCTTC. Translation gives CASSFGVGYGYTF.